This TCR beta chain is drawn from a study of blood T cell repertoires in COVID-19. At the level of the study: Samples representing acute and convalescent COVID-19 were sourced from the United States, Italy and Spain. The analysed material was cDNA or gDNA that came from T cells, B-cell-depleted T cells, or PBMCs.

This clone was detected once. The CDR3 has 14 amino acids. V was shortened by 3 bases and J by 1 base, with 10 bases between the two germline ends. Germline loops: CDR1 SGHNT, CDR2 YYREEE (reference sequence). Original analysis: Amplification with reference gene primers provided the estimates of nucleated cell counts. Clones were sequenced by immunoSEQ multiplex PCR, and TCRdb holds only the in-frame ones, with some missing. That table supplies the V and J calls and clone size; D and trimming were determined from the DNA. The table has roughly 30,000 clones, around nine tenths seen once. This receptor was obtained from a human donor in a cohort sampled during active COVID-19. The J gene is TRBJ2-5, the V gene TRBV5-4; maybe TRBD2 (5 bases). Material: peripheral blood. The chain's CDR3 is CASSYGDTQETQYF. The CDR3 region has the DNA TGTGCCAGCAGCTACGGGGATACCCAAGAGACCCAGTACTTC.